Below are 16 T cell receptor beta chains sequenced from a single sample in a study of blood T cells in healthy people across ages. Then a second PCR, running roughly 6 to 12 cycles, was carried out with a sample-barcoded 5' primer and a J-beta primer mix. TCRdb re-called the 5' RACE reads with MiXCR, one entry per CDR3 protein. Of more than 800,000 distinct CDR3 sequences listed, around 28% are singletons. Sequences were obtained from blood. The origin of the receptors is a woman aged 80 or over in good health.

This chain connects TRBV6-2 or TRBV6-3 to TRBJ2-1; possible D gene TRBD1, 5 bases. With the DNA end fitting TRBJ2-7 better, the J assignment may be wrong. This CDR3 is built from 16 residues. Germline values: CDR1 MNHEY, CDR2 SVGEGT. The CDR3 sequence is CASSSPDSQSYNEQYF. CDR3 nucleotide sequence: TGTGCCAGCAGTTCTCCCGACAGCCAGTCCTACAATGAGCAGTACTTC.

Only a few counts were recorded for this clonotype. J is TRBJ2-5 and V is TRBV20-1; D is ambiguous. V lost 0 bases to trimming and J lost 1 base, with 15 bases between them. The CDR3 runs 16 residues. CDR1 is DFQATT, CDR2 SNEGSKA, per germline (reference sequence). The CDR3 DNA is TGCAGTGCTAGAGAGTTCTATATGCCCTCCCAAGAGACCCAGTACTTC. Protein: CSAREFYMPSQETQYF.

At least ten counts were recorded for this clonotype. J is TRBJ2-3 and V is TRBV24-1; 8 positions agree with TRBD1. V lost 6 bases to trimming and J lost 0 bases; unmatched junction nucleotides: 4. This CDR3 has 15 residues. Germline V lookup: CDR1 KGHDR, CDR2 SFDVKD. The CDR3 nucleotides are TGTGCCACCAGTTACTACAGGGGGAGCACAGATACGCAGTATTTT. It encodes CATSYYRGSTDTQYF.

This clonotype has a count of ten or more. The chain employs TRBV6-2 or TRBV6-3 and TRBJ2-1, with 7 bases that match TRBD2. The V segment lost 5 bases and the J segment 3 bases; nucleotides outside the gene matches: 7. The CDR3 is 15 amino acids. Germline CDR1 and CDR2: MNHEY and SVGEGT. CDR3 sequence (DNA): TGTGCCAGCAGTACTGGACGGGGGGTCTACAATGAGCAGTTCTTC. Protein product: CASSTGRGVYNEQFF.

The sample holds many counts of this clonotype. The chain links TRBV20-1 to TRBJ1-6; 7 bases map to TRBD1. Germline CDR1 and CDR2: DFQATT and SNEGSKA (reference sequence). CDR3 length: 13 amino acids. The V and J ends lost 7 bases and 6 bases, in that order; junction bases with no gene match: 6. CDR3 amino acids: CSGRDSSNSPLHF. Here the CDR3 DNA reads TGCAGTGGAAGGGACAGTAGTAATTCACCCCTCCACTTT.

The rearrangement links TRBV29-1 to TRBJ1-2, with D possibly TRBD1 on 5 matching bases. The CDR3 contains 14 residues. Germline V gene sequence: CDR1 SQVTM, CDR2 ANQGSEA. Trimming shortened V by 4 bases and J by 7 bases, and 19 bases separated the two germline ends. The CDR3 sequence is CSVAWAGTAAGYTF. The CDR3 DNA reads as TGCAGCGTTGCCTGGGCAGGGACGGCGGCTGGCTACACCTTC. Combining the CDR3 with reference TRBV29-1 and TRBJ1-2 gives the whole variable domain SAVISQKPSRDICQRGTSLTIQCQVDSQVTMMFWYRQQPGQSLTLIATANQGSEATYESGFVIDKFPISRPNLTFSTLTVSNMSPEDSSIYLCSVAWAGTAAGYTFGSGTRLTVV.

This clonotype was counted at least ten times. The chain couples TRBV6-6 to TRBJ2-3; the D gene is possibly TRBD1 (5 bases). This CDR3 has 16 residues. Trimming stripped 2 bases from V and 4 bases from J, with 16 bases between. Germline loops: CDR1 MNHNY, CDR2 SVGAGI (reference sequence). The CDR3 sequence: CASSYKGQGNADTQYF. The CDR3 coding sequence is TGTGCCAGCAGTTACAAGGGGCAGGGTAATGCAGATACGCAGTATTTT.

This CDR3 is CSAAGRGEKLFF. The CDR3 region has the DNA TGCAGTGCGGCGGGGCGCGGGGAAAAACTGTTTTTT. The chain has TRBV20-1 and TRBJ1-4; D is perhaps TRBD1 (5 bases). CDR1 is DFQATT, CDR2 SNEGSKA, per germline (reference sequence). CDR3 size: 12 residues. Trimming cost V 6 bases and J 8 bases, with 13 bases left between them.

V and J are TRBV7-8 and TRBJ1-1, with D perhaps matching TRBD1 (5 bases). CDR1 is SGHVS, CDR2 FQNEAQ, per germline. This CDR3 has 16 residues. The germline V and J ends were trimmed by 4 bases and 1 base, with 16 bases remaining between them. This CDR3 is CASSSRDSSWNTEAFF. DNA of the CDR3: TGTGCCAGCAGCTCCCGGGACTCCAGCTGGAACACTGAAGCTTTCTTT.

This clonotype was counted ten times or more. J is TRBJ2-3 and V is TRBV11-2, with D perhaps matching TRBD1 (5 bases). Trimming took off 5 bases at V and 0 bases at J, with 12 bases between the two ends. This CDR3 spans 15 amino acids. Germline V gene sequence: CDR1 SGHAT, CDR2 FQNNGV. DNA for the CDR3: TGTGCCAGCAGCCCCGGAGCAGGGAGCACAGATACGCAGTATTTT. Translation: CASSPGAGSTDTQYF. Using reference TRBV11-2 and TRBJ2-3 for the parts outside the CDR3, the full variable domain is EAGVAQSPRYKIIEKRQSVAFWCNPISGHATLYWYQQILGQGPKLLIQFQNNGVVDDSQLPKDRFSAERLKGVDSTLKIQPAKLEDSAVYLCASSPGAGSTDTQYFGPGTRLTVL.

In the case of this clonotype: Just one base apart from a much larger clone, this may be a read error. V gene TRBV28 combines with J gene TRBJ1-2, with 9 bases that match TRBD1. The CDR3 is 16 residues long. Germline V gene data show CDR1 as MDHEN and CDR2 as SYDVKM. The CDR3 is CANSLGLGQGIYGYTF. As DNA, the CDR3 is TGTGCCAACAGTTTGGGTCTAGGACAGGGGATCTATGGCTACACCTTC.

The V and J genes are TRBV2 and TRBJ2-5; 13 nucleotides line up with TRBD2. The CDR3 spans 16 residues. V shed 5 bases and J 5 bases; nucleotides not matched to a gene: 8. The germline CDR1 and CDR2 sequences are SNHLY and FYNNEI. The CDR3 sequence: CASSLTSGGRGETQYF. The DNA of the CDR3 is TGTGCCAGCAGTCTGACTAGCGGGGGGCGGGGGGAGACCCAGTACTTC.

This clonotype was observed at least ten times. The CDR3 sequence: CASSLDGKLFF. The CDR3 DNA reads as TGTGCCAGCAGCTTAGATGGAAAACTGTTTTTT. J is TRBJ1-4 and V is TRBV7-9; D not resolved. V shed 1 base and J shed 10 bases, with 4 bases lying between them. This CDR3 comprises 11 residues. Germline lookup yields CDR1 SEHNR and CDR2 FQNEAQ (reference sequence). Together with reference TRBV7-9 and TRBJ1-4, the CDR3 gives the full variable domain: DTGVSQNPRHKITKRGQNVTFRCDPISEHNRLYWYRQTLGQGPEFLTYFQNEAQLEKSRLLSDRFSAERPKGSFSTLEIQRTEQGDSAMYLCASSLDGKLFFGSGTQLSVL.

This chain joins TRBV7-6 and TRBJ2-1; possible D gene TRBD2, 6 bases. The CDR3 spans 16 residues. Germline V gives CDR1 SGHVS, CDR2 FNYEAQ. Trimming removed 1 base from V and 3 bases from J, with 13 bases in between. The CDR3 loop reads CASSLVRESNYNEQFF. The CDR3 DNA is TGTGCCAGCAGCTTAGTTCGGGAGTCGAACTACAATGAGCAGTTCTTC.

This clonotype turned up a few times. The CDR3 loop is CASSPPKYITEAFF. In nucleotides, the CDR3 is TGTGCCAGCAGTCCGCCCAAGTATATAACTGAAGCTTTCTTT. This chain uses TRBV27 with TRBJ1-1; D call uncertain. Germline CDR1 is MNHEY and CDR2 is SMNVEV (reference sequence). The germline V and J ends were trimmed by 5 bases and 5 bases, with 15 bases remaining between them. This CDR3 has 14 residues.

J is TRBJ1-1 and V is TRBV6-2 or TRBV6-3, with 9 nucleotides matching TRBD1. Germline V gene lookup returns CDR1 MNHEY and CDR2 SVGEGT. J was trimmed by 11 bases and V by 4 bases; bases with no gene match: 8. The CDR3 totals 13 residues. DNA of the CDR3: TGTGCCAGCAGTTGGGGGGACAGGGCGGCCGCTTTCTTT. This encodes CASSWGDRAAAFF.